What follows are 32 T cell receptor beta chains derived from one specimen sequenced in a study of response to subunit inactivated influenza vaccine. TCRdb fed the RT-PCR reads into MiXCR, producing one record per CDR3 protein. The sample lists about 170,000 distinct CDR3 sequences, around 10% occurring once. The sample here was CD8+ T cells sorted from PBMCs, taken approximately 25 months after vaccination. Source of these receptors: a man aged 45 to 70 who received an inactivated influenza vaccine.

In this sample, this clonotype turned up many times. The chain carries TRBV5-6 and TRBJ1-2; D might be TRBD1 (5 bases). Germline V gene sequence: CDR1 SGHDT, CDR2 YYEEEE. With 4 bases removed from V and 4 bases from J, the gap between germline ends came to 8 bases. The CDR3 runs to 12 residues. The CDR3 loop reads CASSQGAYGYTF. The CDR3 DNA sequence: TGTGCCAGCAGCCAGGGTGCCTATGGCTACACCTTC.

For this clonotype: One junction end does not reproduce the germline sequence, and a read error may be involved. The CDR3 spells CASSLSGTSGGSTYKEQFF. DNA of the CDR3: TGTGCCAGCAGTCTCTCCGGGACTAGCGGGGGCTCAACCTACAAGGAGCAGTTCTTC. The V call is TRBV12-3 or TRBV12-4, the J call TRBJ2-1; TRBD2 agrees at 14 bases. The CDR3 consists of 19 residues.

The chain employs TRBV6-2 or TRBV6-3 and TRBJ2-1; D is tentatively TRBD1 or TRBD2 (5 bases each). CDR1 is MNHEY, CDR2 SVGEGT, per germline. This CDR3 contains 12 residues. V shed 2 bases and J shed 12 bases, with 11 bases lying between them. The CDR3 DNA reads as TGTGCCAGCAGTTACGGGACGGGGATGCAGTTCTTC. Translating gives CASSYGTGMQFF.

The gene calls are TRBV20-1 and TRBJ2-2; D is unclear. The V and J ends lost 3 bases and 0 bases respectively, with 11 bases between them. The CDR3 spans 15 residues. The germline V gene encodes CDR1 DFQATT and CDR2 SNEGSKA (reference sequence). DNA for the CDR3: TGCAGTGCTAGCGTTCTGGGGACGAACACCGGGGAGCTGTTTTTT. It codes for CSASVLGTNTGELFF.

This clonotype has a handful of counts. The chain couples TRBV7-2 to TRBJ2-7; no firm D call. The V gene's germline CDR1 is SGHTA and CDR2 FQGNSA. This CDR3 has 12 residues. Trimming took off 3 bases at V and 5 bases at J, with 8 bases between the two ends. In nucleotides, the CDR3 is TGTGCCAGCAGCTTTCTGGGTAACGAGCAGTACTTC. Encoded protein: CASSFLGNEQYF.

This CDR3 is CASSLGGVGYTF. CDR3 coding DNA: TGTGCCAGCAGTTTAGGTGGGGTGGGCTACACCTTC. This rearrangement joins TRBV12-3 or TRBV12-4 to TRBJ1-2; D unresolved. The CDR3 has 12 residues. Between the trimmed V and J ends, which lost 1 base and 8 bases, there was a span of 8 bases.

This sequence joins TRBV28 and TRBJ1-1; possibly TRBD1 for D (5 bases). CDR1 and CDR2 from the germline V gene are MDHEN and SYDVKM. Trimming removed 5 bases from V and 5 bases from J, with 18 bases in between. CDR3 length: 15 amino acids. The DNA of the CDR3 is TGTGCCAGCAGTCTGGGGACTGAGGTCGGTACTGAAGCTTTCTTT. Amino acid sequence: CASSLGTEVGTEAFF.

This clonotype turned up a few times. The chain is built from TRBV6-5 and TRBJ2-1; D possibly matches TRBD1 or TRBD2 (5 bases each). There are 16 residues in the CDR3. The germline gives CDR1 MNHEY, CDR2 SVGAGI. Trimming took 2 bases from V and 8 from J, leaving 19 bases between them. This chain's CDR3 is CASSYVPGPSLDEQFF. CDR3 DNA sequence: TGTGCCAGCAGTTACGTACCGGGACCTTCTTTGGATGAGCAGTTCTTC.

Comments on this clonotype: A much larger clone differs by one base, so this may be a read error. The chain couples TRBV20-1 to TRBJ2-1; 10 positions agree with TRBD2. The CDR3 totals 17 residues. Per the germline V gene, CDR1 is DFQATT and CDR2 is SNEGSKA (reference sequence). The ends lost 0 bases at V and 9 bases at J; junction bases unmatched: 14. CDR3 loop: CSARDLAGVSSDIEQFF. CDR3 sequence (DNA): TGCAGTGCTAGAGATCTAGCGGGAGTAAGTTCCGACATTGAGCAGTTCTTC.

A few counts support this clonotype. The chain links TRBV28 to TRBJ2-7, with unresolved D. The germline CDR1 and CDR2 sequences are MDHEN and SYDVKM. The CDR3 extends over 13 amino acids. Trimming stripped 5 bases from V and 4 bases from J, with 12 bases between. The CDR3 DNA follows: TGTGCCAGCAGTCCGCTGGGTGAGTACGAGCAGTACTTC. Translating gives CASSPLGEYEQYF.

This clonotype was recorded only once. The chain employs TRBV7-9 and TRBJ2-4; D is undetermined. CDR1 is SEHNR and CDR2 is FQNEAQ in the germline V gene (reference sequence). V gave up 4 bases and J gave up 4 bases, with 8 bases separating them. This CDR3 has 13 amino acids. The CDR3 loop reads CASSSSEKNIQYF. The CDR3 DNA follows: TGTGCCAGCAGCTCGTCGGAGAAAAACATTCAGTACTTC.

This clonotype has a handful of counts. The chain couples TRBV27 to TRBJ2-7; 7 nucleotides agree with TRBD2. The junction had 4 bases not matched to a gene; V was cut back by 5 bases and J by 3 bases. There are 13 residues in the CDR3. Germline CDR1 reads MNHEY; CDR2 reads SMNVEV (reference sequence). CDR3 DNA: TGTGCCAGCAGTCCGGGGGGTTACTACGAGCAGTACTTC. Translation: CASSPGGYYEQYF.

The chain has TRBV29-1 and TRBJ2-1; D gene uncertain. Germline CDR1 reads SQVTM; CDR2 reads ANQGSEA. CDR3 length: 12 residues. The V and J ends lost 6 bases and 6 bases respectively, with 12 bases between them. CDR3 residues: CSVGDWGNEQFF. The CDR3 nucleotides are TGCAGCGTAGGCGATTGGGGCAATGAGCAGTTCTTC.

This chain links TRBV11-1 with TRBJ2-1; no firm D call. V lost 2 bases, J lost 0 bases, and 20 bases lay in between. CDR1 and CDR2 (germline): SGHAT, FQDESV (reference sequence). This CDR3 is 19 amino acids long. The CDR3 spells CASSLPTFRRPSSYNEQFF. In DNA, the CDR3 is TGTGCCAGCAGCTTACCCACTTTTAGACGGCCGAGCTCCTACAATGAGCAGTTCTTC.

In its sample, this clonotype was seen a few times. V and J are TRBV10-3 and TRBJ2-5; D possibly corresponds to TRBD2 (5 bases). Germline CDR1 reads ENHRY; CDR2 reads SYGVKD. The CDR3 is made up of 14 amino acids. Trimming took off 3 bases at V and 2 bases at J, with 10 bases between the two ends. CDR3 loop: CAISEVGRQETQYF. The CDR3 DNA reads TGTGCCATCAGTGAAGTGGGGAGACAAGAGACCCAGTACTTC.

This clonotype was counted at least ten times. The chain links TRBV6-2 or TRBV6-3 to TRBJ2-7, with D hard to call. Trimming cost V 4 bases and J 5 bases, with 6 bases left between them. The germline V gene encodes CDR1 MNHEY and CDR2 SVGEGT. This CDR3 has 11 amino acids. The DNA of the CDR3 is TGTGCCAGCAGTTTCCCGGACGAGCAGTACTTC. This sequence encodes CASSFPDEQYF.

The CDR3 sequence is CASSWTPNPYEQYF. The CDR3 DNA follows: TGTGCCAGCAGCTGGACTCCTAACCCCTACGAGCAGTACTTC. This chain links TRBV6-2 or TRBV6-3 with TRBJ2-7; possibly TRBD2 for D (5 bases). V was trimmed by 6 bases and J by 2 bases, leaving 14 bases between them. CDR3 length: 14 residues. The germline V gene encodes CDR1 MNHEY and CDR2 SVGEGT.

This chain links TRBV7-2 with TRBJ1-2; TRBD1 aligns across 7 bases. V was pared by 7 bases and J by 7 bases, with 6 bases of the junction left unmatched. Looked up from germline, CDR1 is SGHTA and CDR2 is FQGNSA. This CDR3 has 12 amino acids. CDR3 coding DNA: TGTGCCAGCACCTCGGACAGGACTGGCTACACCTTC. It specifies CASTSDRTGYTF.

The CDR3 protein is CASSQDHWEGVTEAFF. In DNA form, the CDR3 reads TGTGCCAGCAGCCAAGATCATTGGGAAGGCGTAACTGAAGCTTTCTTT. The chain employs TRBV3-1 and TRBJ1-1; D is unresolved. With 0 bases removed from V and 5 bases from J, the gap between germline ends came to 16 bases. The CDR3 is 16 amino acids. Germline V gives CDR1 LGHDT, CDR2 YNNKEL (reference sequence).

The gene calls are TRBV4-3 and TRBJ2-7; 7 positions agree with TRBD1. The V segment lost 2 bases and the J segment 3 bases; nucleotides outside the gene matches: 4. Per germline, CDR1 LGHNA and CDR2 YSLEER. The CDR3 loop spans 14 amino acids. Here the CDR3 reads CASSQRDSDYEQYF. CDR3 coding DNA: TGCGCCAGCAGCCAACGGGACAGCGACTACGAGCAGTACTTC.

The chain joins TRBV12-3 or TRBV12-4 to TRBJ2-3, with D hard to call. Trimming took off 2 bases at V and 4 bases at J, with 19 bases between the two ends. The CDR3 totals 17 residues. The CDR3 spells CASSLTALHSLADTQYF. DNA of the CDR3: TGTGCCAGCAGTTTAACGGCACTTCATTCCCTGGCAGATACGCAGTATTTT.

The sample holds a few counts of this clonotype. J is TRBJ2-3 and V is TRBV12-3 or TRBV12-4; D gene ambiguous. V lost 3 bases and J lost 5, with 9 bases in between. The CDR3 has 13 amino acids. The CDR3 spells CASSFGERDTQYF. The DNA for the CDR3 is TGTGCCAGCAGTTTTGGGGAAAGAGATACGCAGTATTTT.

Notes on this clonotype: An end of the junction does not agree with germline; a read error may underlie this. This chain uses TRBV10-3 with TRBJ2-2, with 13 positions matching TRBD2. The germline V gene encodes CDR1 ENHRY and CDR2 SYGVKD. The CDR3 consists of 16 residues. The CDR3 DNA reads TGTGCCATCATGAGGACTAGCGGGAGAGACACCGGGGGGCTGTTTTTT. Its translation is CAIMRTSGRDTGGLFF.

This clonotype has more than one count but fewer than ten. This CDR3 reads CASSGAAAYEQYF. The DNA for the CDR3 is TGTGCCAGCAGTGGGGCAGCCGCCTACGAGCAGTACTTC. J is TRBJ2-7 and V is TRBV12-3 or TRBV12-4; possibly TRBD1 for D (5 bases). CDR3 size: 13 residues. V was pared by 5 bases and J by 2 bases, with 10 bases between.

The V call is TRBV10-1, the J call TRBJ1-5, with D unresolved. Germline assignment: CDR1 WNHNN and CDR2 SYGVQD (reference sequence). The ends were cut back, 4 bases at V and 10 bases at J, with 5 bases in the middle. The length of the CDR3 is 10 residues. The CDR3 sequence: CASSVRPQHF. The CDR3 region has the DNA TGCGCCAGCAGTGTTCGTCCCCAGCATTTT.

This clonotype has at least ten counts. This chain uses TRBV7-7 with TRBJ2-5; 7 bases are shared with TRBD1. CDR3 length: 15 residues. Germline trimming cut 5 bases from V and 3 bases from J; bases unmatched to any gene: 9. CDR1 is SSHAT and CDR2 is FNYEAQ in the germline V gene (reference sequence). The CDR3 region has the DNA TGTGCCAGCAGCCGGACCACCGGGACAGAAGAGACCCAGTACTTC. Amino acids: CASSRTTGTEETQYF.

The chain joins TRBV7-8 to TRBJ2-1; no clear D. V shed 0 bases and J shed 9 bases, with 12 bases lying between them. Germline V gene sequence: CDR1 SGHVS, CDR2 FQNEAQ. This CDR3 spans 14 amino acids. CDR3 residues: CASSLAVLGGEQFF. CDR3 sequence (DNA): TGTGCCAGCAGCTTAGCCGTGTTGGGCGGTGAGCAGTTCTTC. Variable domain in full (rest from reference TRBV7-8 and TRBJ2-1): GAGVSQSPRYKVAKRGQDVALRCDPISGHVSLFWYQQALGQGPEFLTYFQNEAQLDKSGLPSDRFFAERPEGSVSTLKIQRTQQEDSAVYLCASSLAVLGGEQFFGPGTRLTVL.

CDR3 nucleotides: TGTGCCAGCAGCCGATGGAAGCTCAACTTCGGCCCAAATGAGCAGTTCTTC. Protein sequence: CASSRWKLNFGPNEQFF. The chain links TRBV14 to TRBJ2-1; D is unclear. Trimming removed 4 bases at V and 7 bases at J, with 23 bases between. The CDR3 sequence is 17 residues long. From germline, CDR1 is SGHDN and CDR2 FVKESK.

This clonotype was found a few times. The chain links TRBV7-2 to TRBJ1-4, with a weak D call TRBD1 (5 bases). Looked up from germline, CDR1 is SGHTA and CDR2 is FQGNSA. The CDR3 consists of 14 residues. The V end lost 5 bases, the J end lost 3 bases, and 10 bases lay between the germline ends. CDR3 nucleotides: TGTGCCAGCAGCCGAACAGGATCTAATGAAAAACTGTTTTTT. Translated, it gives CASSRTGSNEKLFF.

V usage is TRBV9 and J usage is TRBJ1-2, with 8 bases that match TRBD1. V trimming: 3 bases; J trimming: 2 bases; junction bases outside the gene matches: 6. The germline gives CDR1 SGDLS, CDR2 YYNGEE. The CDR3 totals 15 residues. CDR3 sequence (DNA): TGTGCCAGCAGCGAGGACAGGGTCGGGAACTATGGCTACACCTTC. The encoded protein is CASSEDRVGNYGYTF.

This clonotype appeared a few times. The chain combines TRBV24-1 with TRBJ2-1; the D is unclear. Trimming cost V 2 bases and J 4 bases, with 8 bases left between them. Germline V gene data show CDR1 as KGHDR and CDR2 as SFDVKD. The CDR3 extends over 14 amino acids. The CDR3 here is CATSDSTIYNEQFF. The DNA for the CDR3 is TGTGCCACCAGTGATTCGACAATTTACAATGAGCAGTTCTTC.

This clonotype was counted a few times. The chain is built from TRBV6-1 and TRBJ2-1; 10 nucleotides agree with TRBD1. J was trimmed by 4 bases and V by 7 bases; bases with no gene match: 7. CDR1 is MNHNS, CDR2 SASEGT, per germline. The CDR3 consists of 15 residues. The CDR3 here is CASTLWTGGYNEQFF. As DNA, the CDR3 is TGTGCCAGCACCTTGTGGACAGGGGGTTACAATGAGCAGTTCTTC.